The 20 T cell receptor beta chains in this list originate from one sample, sequenced in a study of T cells in Graves' hyperthyroidism and ophthalmopathy. Amplification yielded TCR beta CDR3 regions, with RNA transcripts as the source. During a first-round RT-PCR of the TCR CDR3, the HTBI primer set was used. MiXCR, run by TCRdb on the multiplex PCR reads, gives a single entry per CDR3 protein. The data hold some 620,000 distinct CDR3 sequences, with 15% to 20% observed a single time. The sample consisted of blood. All receptors come from a woman younger than 45 with Graves' hyperthyroidism.

This clonotype was picked up many times. The chain employs TRBV20-1 and TRBJ1-2; D gene ambiguous. CDR1 is DFQATT, CDR2 SNEGSKA, per germline (reference sequence). Deletions cut 2 bases from V and 0 bases from J, with 7 bases between. The CDR3 has 13 amino acids. The DNA for the CDR3 is TGCAGTGCTAGATCCCTCACTAACTATGGCTACACCTTC. Residues: CSARSLTNYGYTF.

The V call is TRBV13, the J call TRBJ1-5; 9 bases are a match to TRBD1. The germline gives CDR1 PRHDT, CDR2 FYEKMQ (reference sequence). This CDR3 is built from 16 residues. J lost 7 bases, V lost 2 bases, and 9 bases had no gene match. This CDR3 reads CASSLRTGGVEQPQHF. Written as DNA, the CDR3 is TGTGCCAGCAGCTTACGCACAGGGGGCGTAGAACAGCCCCAGCATTTT.

This clonotype has a count of ten or more. V and J are TRBV28 and TRBJ1-1; D is uncertain. Germline V CDR1 and CDR2: MDHEN, SYDVKM. CDR3 length: 15 amino acids. The V end lost 6 bases, the J end lost 4 bases, and 18 bases lay between the germline ends. The CDR3 DNA reads as TGTGCCAGCAGACCGAAAGATTATCGGAGCACTGAAGCTTTCTTT. It translates to CASRPKDYRSTEAFF.

This clonotype was detected ten times or more. The chain carries TRBV7-3 and TRBJ1-2, with 12 bases fitting TRBD1. The trim removed 6 bases at V and 4 bases at J, leaving 18 bases unmatched. Looked up from germline, CDR1 is SGHTA and CDR2 is FQGTGA. The CDR3 is 19 residues long. The CDR3 reads CASSSLPPGQGAFGYGYTF. Here the CDR3 DNA reads TGTGCCAGCAGTTCCCTCCCTCCGGGACAGGGGGCATTTGGCTATGGCTACACCTTC.

There are many counts of this clonotype. The chain is built from TRBV7-8 and TRBJ1-1; the D is unclear. V shed 0 bases and J shed 3 bases, with 11 bases lying between them. This CDR3 comprises 15 residues. The germline V gene encodes CDR1 SGHVS and CDR2 FQNEAQ. CDR3 nucleotide sequence: TGTGCCAGCAGCTTAGCGCGACGGCCTGACACTGAAGCTTTCTTT. Translating gives CASSLARRPDTEAFF.

V usage is TRBV11-2 and J usage is TRBJ2-1; unclear D gene. Per germline, CDR1 SGHAT and CDR2 FQNNGV. The ends were cut back, 6 bases at V and 0 bases at J, with 15 bases in the middle. The CDR3 runs 16 residues. In DNA form, the CDR3 reads TGTGCCAGCAGACGACCACCGAGGAGCTCCTACAATGAGCAGTTCTTC. This encodes CASRRPPRSSYNEQFF.

In this sample, this clonotype turned up a few times. J is TRBJ2-2 and V is TRBV13; possibly TRBD2 for D (7 bases). Germline V gives CDR1 PRHDT, CDR2 FYEKMQ (reference sequence). V lost 7 bases, J lost 6 bases, and 21 bases lay in between. CDR3 length: 16 residues. The CDR3 protein is CASILQLGGPSGELFF. In DNA, the CDR3 is TGTGCCAGCATCCTCCAATTGGGGGGGCCCTCCGGGGAGCTGTTTTTT. The whole variable domain, remainder taken from reference TRBV13 and TRBJ2-2, is AAGVIQSPRHLIKEKRETATLKCYPIPRHDTVYWYQQGPGQDPQFLISFYEKMQSDKGSIPDRFSAQQFSDYHSELNMSSLELGDSALYFCASILQLGGPSGELFFGEGSRLTVL.

V gene TRBV19 combines with J gene TRBJ2-1; 11 positions match TRBD2. V dropped 10 bases and J dropped 5; count of bases not matched to a gene: 7. The germline CDR1 and CDR2 sequences are LNHDA and SQIVND (reference sequence). There are 14 residues in the CDR3. CDR3 nucleotide sequence: TGTGCCATTATAGCGGGAGGGCAGCACAATGAGCAGTTCTTC. It is translated as CAIIAGGQHNEQFF.

This clonotype was detected a few times. The V and J genes are TRBV7-8 and TRBJ1-2, with TRBD1 matching over 8 bases. CDR1 is SGHVS and CDR2 is FQNEAQ in the germline V gene. V lost 5 bases, J lost 5 bases, and 4 bases stayed unmatched. The CDR3 contains 13 residues. This CDR3 reads CASSAGQAYGYTF. The CDR3 nucleotides read TGTGCCAGCAGCGCGGGACAGGCGTATGGCTACACCTTC.

The sample holds many counts of this clonotype. This chain joins TRBV27 and TRBJ1-2; TRBD1 might be the D (5 bases). This CDR3 is built from 12 residues. The V end was cut by 3 bases, the J end by 8 bases, with 10 bases between. Per germline, CDR1 MNHEY and CDR2 SMNVEV (reference sequence). The CDR3 bases are TGTGCCAGCAGTTTGAAAGGGGACGGCTACACCTTC. It yields the protein CASSLKGDGYTF.

On this clonotype: This could be a read error, since a much larger clone is one nucleotide away. This chain's CDR3 is CASSYRASSYEQYF. CDR3 coding DNA: TGTGCCAGCAGTTACAGGGCGAGCTCCTACGAGCAGTACTTC. This sequence joins TRBV6-9 and TRBJ2-7, with a weak D call TRBD1 (5 bases). There are 14 residues in the CDR3. Germline loops: CDR1 MNHGY, CDR2 SVAAGI. Trimming removed 3 bases from V and 0 bases from J, with 9 bases in between.

This clonotype was found a few times. V usage is TRBV3-1 and J usage is TRBJ1-3; maybe TRBD1 (5 bases). The CDR3 is 14 amino acids. V was clipped by 1 base and J by 4 bases, with 8 bases between them. Per germline, CDR1 LGHDT and CDR2 YNNKEL (reference sequence). The CDR3 region has the DNA TGTGCCAGCAGCCAAGCCCAGGGCGGAAACACCATATATTTT. It translates to CASSQAQGGNTIYF.

The rearrangement uses TRBV6-2 or TRBV6-3 and TRBJ1-6; no clear D. From germline, CDR1 is MNHEY and CDR2 SVGEGT. V was cut by 2 bases and J by 7 bases, with 6 bases left in between. The CDR3 contains 13 residues. The CDR3 region is CASSYPQNSPLHF. DNA of the CDR3: TGTGCCAGCAGTTACCCGCAGAATTCACCCCTCCACTTT.

This clonotype was seen just once. The rearrangement links TRBV7-9 to TRBJ2-7, with 8 bases matching TRBD2. This CDR3 comprises 15 residues. Per the germline V gene, CDR1 is SEHNR and CDR2 is FQNEAQ (reference sequence). After removal of 4 bases from V and 4 bases from J, the junction contained 9 bases not matched to a gene. The CDR3, as DNA: TGTGCCAGCAGCTCTGGCAGCGGGAGATTATACGAGCAGTACTTC. Protein sequence: CASSSGSGRLYEQYF.

The sample holds many counts of this clonotype. The rearrangement links TRBV27 to TRBJ2-5; D perhaps matches TRBD1 (5 bases). Germline assignment: CDR1 MNHEY and CDR2 SMNVEV (reference sequence). The CDR3 consists of 13 residues. The V end lost 5 bases, the J end lost 5 bases, and 12 bases lay between the germline ends. CDR3 DNA sequence: TGTGCCAGCAGTGGGGCACCGGAGGAGACCCAGTACTTC. Protein product: CASSGAPEETQYF.

The chain combines TRBV6-1 with TRBJ2-6; TRBD1 agrees at 9 bases. The ends lost 7 bases at V and 5 bases at J; junction bases unmatched: 6. CDR3 length: 15 amino acids. Germline V gives CDR1 MNHNS, CDR2 SASEGT. The CDR3 sequence is CASIKGTGRANVLTF. Here the CDR3 DNA reads TGTGCCAGCATCAAGGGGACAGGGAGGGCCAACGTCCTGACTTTC.

In the case of this clonotype: This could be a read error, since a much larger clone is one nucleotide away. V is TRBV15 and J is TRBJ2-7; 7 bases line up with TRBD1. This CDR3 has 13 residues. Per germline, CDR1 LNHNV and CDR2 YYDKDF (reference sequence). J lost 9 bases, V lost 0 bases, and 5 bases had no gene match. CDR3 coding DNA: TGTGCCACCAGCAGAGATACAGGGGACAGGCAGTACTTC. As protein: CATSRDTGDRQYF.

This clonotype has only a few counts. This rearrangement joins TRBV29-1 to TRBJ2-5; the D is unclear. V dropped 7 bases and J dropped 5 bases, with 11 bases sitting between them. This CDR3 region has 11 residues. Germline loops: CDR1 SQVTM, CDR2 ANQGSEA. The CDR3 spells CSGDPEETQYF. DNA of the CDR3: TGCAGCGGTGACCCGGAGGAGACCCAGTACTTC.

The chain joins TRBV19 to TRBJ2-3; D remains ambiguous. The germline gives CDR1 LNHDA, CDR2 SQIVND (reference sequence). V was clipped by 1 base and J by 2 bases, with 4 bases between them. This CDR3 is built from 13 residues. CDR3 coding DNA: TGTGCCAGTAGTATAGTCCTCACAGATACGCAGTATTTT. Translated, it gives CASSIVLTDTQYF.

The table lists this clonotype with a few counts. The chain links TRBV29-1 to TRBJ2-3; tentative D call: TRBD1 (6 bases). Germline V lookup: CDR1 SQVTM, CDR2 ANQGSEA. The length of the CDR3 is 13 residues. Trimming shortened V by 0 bases and J by 10 bases, and 14 bases separated the two germline ends. CDR3 nucleotides: TGCAGCGTTGAAGATCTGTTTCAGGGGTCGCAGTATTTT. Amino acid sequence: CSVEDLFQGSQYF.